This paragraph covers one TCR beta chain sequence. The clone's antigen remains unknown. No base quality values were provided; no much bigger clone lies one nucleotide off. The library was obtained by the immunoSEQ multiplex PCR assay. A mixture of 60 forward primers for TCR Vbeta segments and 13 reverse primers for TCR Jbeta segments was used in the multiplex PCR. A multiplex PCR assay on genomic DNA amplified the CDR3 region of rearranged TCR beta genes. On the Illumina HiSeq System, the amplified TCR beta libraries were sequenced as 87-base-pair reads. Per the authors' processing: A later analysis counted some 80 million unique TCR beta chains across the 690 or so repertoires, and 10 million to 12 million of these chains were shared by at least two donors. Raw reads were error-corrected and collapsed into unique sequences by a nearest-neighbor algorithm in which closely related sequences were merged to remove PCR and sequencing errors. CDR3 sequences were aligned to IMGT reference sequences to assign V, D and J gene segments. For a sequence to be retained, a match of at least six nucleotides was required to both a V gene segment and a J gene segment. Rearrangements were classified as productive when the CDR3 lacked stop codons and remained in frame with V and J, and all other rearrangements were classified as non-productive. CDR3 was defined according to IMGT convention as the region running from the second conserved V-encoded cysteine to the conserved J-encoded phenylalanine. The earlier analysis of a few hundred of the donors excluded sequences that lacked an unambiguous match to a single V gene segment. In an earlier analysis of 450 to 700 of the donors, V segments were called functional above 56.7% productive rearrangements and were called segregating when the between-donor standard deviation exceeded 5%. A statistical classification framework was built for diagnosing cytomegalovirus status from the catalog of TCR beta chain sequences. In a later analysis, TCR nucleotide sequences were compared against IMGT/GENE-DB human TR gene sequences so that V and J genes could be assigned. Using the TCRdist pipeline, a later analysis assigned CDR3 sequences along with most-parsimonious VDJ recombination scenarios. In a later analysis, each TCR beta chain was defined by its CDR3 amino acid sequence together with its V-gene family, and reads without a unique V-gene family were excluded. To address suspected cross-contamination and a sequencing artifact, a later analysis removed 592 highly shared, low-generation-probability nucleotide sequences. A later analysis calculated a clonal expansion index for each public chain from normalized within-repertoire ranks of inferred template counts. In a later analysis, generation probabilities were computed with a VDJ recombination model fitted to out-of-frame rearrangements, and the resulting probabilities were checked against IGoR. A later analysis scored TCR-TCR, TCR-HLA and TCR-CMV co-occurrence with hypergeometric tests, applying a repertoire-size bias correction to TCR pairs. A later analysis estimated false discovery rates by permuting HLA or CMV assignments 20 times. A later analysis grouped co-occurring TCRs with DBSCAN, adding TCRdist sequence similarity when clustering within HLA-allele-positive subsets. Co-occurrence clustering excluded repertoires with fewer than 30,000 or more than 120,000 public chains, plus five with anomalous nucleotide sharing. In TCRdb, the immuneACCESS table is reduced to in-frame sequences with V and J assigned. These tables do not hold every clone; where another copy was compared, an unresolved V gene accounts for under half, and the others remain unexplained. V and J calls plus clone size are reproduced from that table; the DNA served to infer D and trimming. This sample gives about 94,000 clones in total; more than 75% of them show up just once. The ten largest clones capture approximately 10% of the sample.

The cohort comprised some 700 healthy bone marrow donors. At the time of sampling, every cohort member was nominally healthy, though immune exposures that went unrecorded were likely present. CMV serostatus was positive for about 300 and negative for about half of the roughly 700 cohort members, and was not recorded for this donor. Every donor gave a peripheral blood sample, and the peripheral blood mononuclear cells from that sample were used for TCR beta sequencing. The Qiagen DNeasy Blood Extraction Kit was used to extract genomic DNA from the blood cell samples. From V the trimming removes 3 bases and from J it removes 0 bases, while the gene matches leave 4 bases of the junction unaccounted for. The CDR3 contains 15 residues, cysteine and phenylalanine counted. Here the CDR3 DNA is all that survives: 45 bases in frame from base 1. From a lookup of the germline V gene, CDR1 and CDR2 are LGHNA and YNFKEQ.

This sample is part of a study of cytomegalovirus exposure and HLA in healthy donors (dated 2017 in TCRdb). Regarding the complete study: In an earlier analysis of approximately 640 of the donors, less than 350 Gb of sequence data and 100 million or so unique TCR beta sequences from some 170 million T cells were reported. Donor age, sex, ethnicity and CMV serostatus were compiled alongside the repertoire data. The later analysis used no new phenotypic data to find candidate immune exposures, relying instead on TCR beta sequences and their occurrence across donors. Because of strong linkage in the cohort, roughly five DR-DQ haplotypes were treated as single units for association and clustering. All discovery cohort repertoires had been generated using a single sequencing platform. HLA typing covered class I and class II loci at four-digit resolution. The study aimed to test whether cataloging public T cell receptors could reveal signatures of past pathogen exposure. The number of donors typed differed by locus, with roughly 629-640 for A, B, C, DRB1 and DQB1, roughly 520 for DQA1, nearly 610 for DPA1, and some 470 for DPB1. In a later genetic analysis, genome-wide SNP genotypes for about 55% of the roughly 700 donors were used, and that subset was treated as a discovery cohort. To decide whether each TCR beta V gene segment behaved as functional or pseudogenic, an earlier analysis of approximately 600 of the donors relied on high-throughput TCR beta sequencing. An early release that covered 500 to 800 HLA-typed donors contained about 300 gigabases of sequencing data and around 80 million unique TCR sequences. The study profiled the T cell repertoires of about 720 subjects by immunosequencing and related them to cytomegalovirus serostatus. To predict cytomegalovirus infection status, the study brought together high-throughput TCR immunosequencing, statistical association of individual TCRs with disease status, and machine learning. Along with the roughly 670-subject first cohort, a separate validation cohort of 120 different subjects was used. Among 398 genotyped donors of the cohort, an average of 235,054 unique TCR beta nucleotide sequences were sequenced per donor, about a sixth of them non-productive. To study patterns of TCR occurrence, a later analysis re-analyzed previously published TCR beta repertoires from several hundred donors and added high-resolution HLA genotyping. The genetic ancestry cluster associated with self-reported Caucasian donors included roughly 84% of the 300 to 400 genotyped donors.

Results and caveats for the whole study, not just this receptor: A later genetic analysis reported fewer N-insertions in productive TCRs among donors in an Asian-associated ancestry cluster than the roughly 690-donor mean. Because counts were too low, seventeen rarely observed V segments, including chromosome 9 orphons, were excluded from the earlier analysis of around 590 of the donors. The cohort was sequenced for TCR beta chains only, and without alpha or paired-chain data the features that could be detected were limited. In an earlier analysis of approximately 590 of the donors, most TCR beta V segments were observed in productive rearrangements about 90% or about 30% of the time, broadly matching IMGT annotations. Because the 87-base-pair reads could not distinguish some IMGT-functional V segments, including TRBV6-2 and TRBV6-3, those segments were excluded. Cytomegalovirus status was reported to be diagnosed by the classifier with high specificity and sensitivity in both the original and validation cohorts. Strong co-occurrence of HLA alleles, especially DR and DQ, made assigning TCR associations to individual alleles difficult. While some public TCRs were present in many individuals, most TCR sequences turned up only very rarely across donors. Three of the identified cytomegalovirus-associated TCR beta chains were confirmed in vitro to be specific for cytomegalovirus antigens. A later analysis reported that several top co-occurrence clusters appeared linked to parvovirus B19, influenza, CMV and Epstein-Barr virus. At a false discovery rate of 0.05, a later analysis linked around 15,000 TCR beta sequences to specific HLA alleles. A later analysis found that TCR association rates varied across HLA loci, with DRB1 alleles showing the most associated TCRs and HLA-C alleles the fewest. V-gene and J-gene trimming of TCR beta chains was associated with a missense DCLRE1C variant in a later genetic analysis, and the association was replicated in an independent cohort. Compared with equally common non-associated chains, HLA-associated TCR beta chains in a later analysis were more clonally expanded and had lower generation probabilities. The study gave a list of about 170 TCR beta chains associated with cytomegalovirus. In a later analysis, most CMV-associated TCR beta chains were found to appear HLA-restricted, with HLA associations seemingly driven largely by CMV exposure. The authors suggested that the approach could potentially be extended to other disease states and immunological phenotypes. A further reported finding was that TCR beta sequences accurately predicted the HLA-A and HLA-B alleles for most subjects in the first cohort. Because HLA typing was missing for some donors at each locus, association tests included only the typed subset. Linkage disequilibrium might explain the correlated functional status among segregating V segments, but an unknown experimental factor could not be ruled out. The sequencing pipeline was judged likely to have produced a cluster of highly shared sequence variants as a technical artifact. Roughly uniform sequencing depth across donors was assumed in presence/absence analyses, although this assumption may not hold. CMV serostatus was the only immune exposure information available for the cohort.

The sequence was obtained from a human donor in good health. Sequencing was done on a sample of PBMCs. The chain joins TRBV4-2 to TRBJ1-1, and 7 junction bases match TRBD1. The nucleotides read TGTGCCAGCAGCCATACAGGGGAAATGAACACTGAAGCTTTCTTT. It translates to CASSHTGEMNTEAFF.